The 23 T cell receptor beta chains presented below share a single source sample, sequenced in a study of blood T cell repertoires in COVID-19 (dated by TCRdb to 2020 to 2021). The library came from the immunoSEQ multiplex PCR assay. In its TCRdb copy, this immuneACCESS table keeps in-frame sequences only and misses some clones. Where compared with another copy, unresolved V genes explain less than half of these, and the others have no known cause. The sample table shows about 210,000 clones, and approximately 90% are seen once. Clones ranked in the top ten supply roughly 24% of the sample. The sequencing input was PBMCs or T cells enriched from blood (not recorded which). The receptors stem from a middle-aged woman in a cohort exposed to, infected with or recovered from COVID-19 (not recorded which).

This chain links TRBV29-1 with TRBJ2-5; 7 bases line up with TRBD2. Germline lookup yields CDR1 SQVTM and CDR2 ANQGSEA. This CDR3 has 12 amino acids. V lost 3 bases, J lost 5 bases, and 3 bases stayed unmatched. The DNA of the CDR3 is TGCAGCGTTGAGCGGGGGATGGAGACCCAGTACTTC. It codes for CSVERGMETQYF.

The V and J genes are TRBV11-3 and TRBJ1-4; a possible D gene is TRBD1 (6 bases). Between the trimmed V and J ends, which lost 5 bases and 0 bases, there was a span of 7 bases. CDR3 length: 14 residues. Germline loops: CDR1 SGHNT, CDR2 YENEEA. The CDR3 sequence is CASSRTATNEKLFF. DNA of the CDR3: TGTGCCAGCAGCCGGACAGCAACTAATGAAAAACTGTTTTTT.

In its sample, this clone was seen a few times. The chain recombines TRBV11-2 with TRBJ1-6; D is perhaps TRBD1 (5 bases). The V end was cut by 4 bases, the J end by 7 bases, with 11 bases between. The V gene's germline CDR1 is SGHAT and CDR2 FQNNGV. This CDR3 has 14 residues. CDR3 DNA sequence: TGTGCCAGCAGCTCATGGGAGGGGAATTCACCCCTCCACTTT. Protein product: CASSSWEGNSPLHF.

In this sample, this clone turned up once. V and J are TRBV19 and TRBJ1-2, with D perhaps matching TRBD1 (5 bases). This CDR3 spans 14 amino acids. Trimming cost V 3 bases and J 4 bases, with 12 bases left between them. Germline V gives CDR1 LNHDA, CDR2 SQIVND (reference sequence). The CDR3 reads CASSMGREGYGYTF. The CDR3 coding sequence is TGTGCCAGTAGTATGGGCAGGGAGGGCTATGGCTACACCTTC.

The chain joins TRBV7-2 to TRBJ2-1; no clear D. With 1 base removed from V and 4 bases from J, the gap between germline ends came to 8 bases. The germline CDR1 and CDR2 sequences are SGHTA and FQGNSA. This CDR3 spans 14 amino acids. CDR3 DNA sequence: TGTGCCAGCAGCTTAGGCGAAAAATACAATGAGCAGTTCTTC. Encoded protein: CASSLGEKYNEQFF.

This clone appeared a single time. The V gene is TRBV5-1, the J gene TRBJ2-5, with a possible D match to TRBD2 (5 bases). The V end was cut by 7 bases, the J end by 3 bases, with 10 bases between. Germline loops: CDR1 SGHRS, CDR2 YFSETQ. The CDR3 runs to 12 residues. The CDR3 reads CASAPGEETQYF. The CDR3 bases are TGCGCCAGCGCCCCCGGGGAAGAGACCCAGTACTTC.

The rearrangement joins TRBV7-2 to TRBJ1-2; D not certain. Trimming took off 4 bases at V and 1 base at J, with 13 bases between the two ends. The CDR3 loop spans 15 amino acids. CDR1 is SGHTA and CDR2 is FQGNSA in the germline V gene. The CDR3 bases are TGTGCCAGCAGCTCCATCGTGCGGGGTAACTATGGCTACACCTTC. Translating gives CASSSIVRGNYGYTF.

Notes on this clone: The CDR3 does not close with the conserved phenylalanine or tryptophan, likely indicating a read error. The DNA is left out, because the CDR3 cannot be placed on it with certainty; the CDR3 is given as TCRdb lists it. V is TRBV28 and J is TRBJ1-3; TRBD1, the table's D call, was not compared with the DNA. The CDR3 comprises 10 residues, both ends counted. From germline, CDR1 is MDHEN and CDR2 SYDVKM. The CDR3 region is CASSLQGILG.

V gene TRBV28 combines with J gene TRBJ1-5; TRBD1 agrees at 8 bases. From germline, CDR1 is MDHEN and CDR2 SYDVKM. The ends lost 2 bases at V and 5 bases at J; junction bases unmatched: 11. CDR3 length: 17 amino acids. This chain's CDR3 is CASSLGGETGVDQPQHF. CDR3 coding DNA: TGTGCCAGCAGTTTAGGGGGGGAGACAGGGGTGGATCAGCCCCAGCATTTT.

The chain joins TRBV10-1 to TRBJ2-3; tentatively, D is TRBD1 (5 bases). V was trimmed by 4 bases and J by 4 bases, leaving 18 bases between them. The CDR3 contains 16 residues. Germline V lookup: CDR1 WNHNN, CDR2 SYGVQD (reference sequence). The CDR3 coding sequence is TGCGCCAGCAGTGGAATACAGGAGTCAATGCCAGATACGCAGTATTTT. This encodes CASSGIQESMPDTQYF.

The CDR3 loop reads CASSPPAERTLYNEQFF. The CDR3 DNA reads TGCGCCAGCAGCCCGCCTGCGGAGCGGACCCTCTACAATGAGCAGTTCTTC. The rearrangement uses TRBV5-1 and TRBJ2-1; D perhaps matches TRBD2 (5 bases). Trimming took 4 bases from V and 3 from J, leaving 20 bases between them. CDR1 and CDR2 (germline): SGHRS, YFSETQ. The CDR3 contains 17 residues.

The CDR3 nucleotides read TGTGCCATCAGTGAGTCAGGACAGCTTCCACCTGGAAACACCATATATTTT. Amino acid sequence: CAISESGQLPPGNTIYF. The chain uses TRBV10-3 and TRBJ1-3; tentative D call: TRBD1 (6 bases). Germline assignment: CDR1 ENHRY and CDR2 SYGVKD. The CDR3 runs to 17 residues. The V end lost 0 bases, the J end lost 2 bases, and 14 bases lay between the germline ends.

This chain connects TRBV28 to TRBJ1-4; TRBD1 might be the D (5 bases). Germline CDR1 and CDR2: MDHEN and SYDVKM. The CDR3 extends over 14 amino acids. V gave up 5 bases and J gave up 8 bases, with 15 bases separating them. CDR3 DNA sequence: TGTGCCAGCAGTGGGGGGGGGAGCTGGGAAAAACTGTTTTTT. Translation gives CASSGGGSWEKLFF.

This chain joins TRBV27 and TRBJ2-2, with 9 bases lining up with TRBD2. CDR3 length: 15 amino acids. CDR1 and CDR2 from the germline V gene are MNHEY and SMNVEV (reference sequence). The V segment lost 9 bases and the J segment 8 bases; nucleotides outside the gene matches: 13. The CDR3 region has the DNA TGTGCCAGTACGGGCGGAAGCGGGGGGATGGGGGAGCTGTTTTTT. Translated, it gives CASTGGSGGMGELFF.

The chain joins TRBV10-3 to TRBJ1-5; D possibly corresponds to TRBD1 (5 bases). CDR3 length: 13 residues. CDR1 and CDR2 from the germline V gene are ENHRY and SYGVKD. V was pared by 8 bases and J by 5 bases, with 13 bases between. The CDR3: CAIGGTGDQPQHF. The DNA for the CDR3 is TGTGCCATCGGGGGGACCGGCGATCAGCCCCAGCATTTT.

The chain is built from TRBV7-2 and TRBJ1-6; D perhaps matches TRBD1 (5 bases). The germline CDR1 and CDR2 sequences are SGHTA and FQGNSA. The CDR3 loop spans 14 amino acids. The V and J ends lost 3 bases and 10 bases respectively, with 13 bases between them. CDR3: CASSLFGGDSPLHF. The CDR3 DNA reads TGTGCCAGCAGCTTGTTCGGGGGGGACTCACCCCTCCACTTT.

This chain links TRBV29-1 with TRBJ2-7; 9 nucleotides line up with TRBD1. The CDR3 sequence is 12 residues long. Germline-derived CDR1 and CDR2 are SQVTM and ANQGSEA. The trim removed 7 bases at V and 4 bases at J, leaving 5 bases unmatched. DNA for the CDR3: TGCAGCGGTGTGGGACAGGGTTACGAGCAGTACTTC. Amino acid sequence: CSGVGQGYEQYF.

The rearrangement joins TRBV4-1 to TRBJ1-1; D is possibly TRBD1 (5 bases). The CDR3 sequence is 19 residues long. V lost 0 bases to trimming and J lost 5 bases, with 25 bases between them. The germline V gene has CDR1 MGHRA and CDR2 YSYEKL. CDR3 sequence reads: CASSQDPRLLGRARTEAFF. For the CDR3, the DNA is TGCGCCAGCAGCCAAGATCCGAGGTTACTGGGCAGGGCAAGAACTGAAGCTTTCTTT.

The chain carries TRBV6-1 and TRBJ2-3; 8 nucleotides match TRBD1. This CDR3 is built from 16 residues. V lost 4 bases to trimming and J lost 4 bases; unmatched junction nucleotides: 10. CDR1 MNHNS and CDR2 SASEGT come from the germline V gene. CDR3 bases: TGTGCCAGCAGTGGGCGGGGACAGGTAGCGGCAGATACGCAGTATTTT. It encodes CASSGRGQVAADTQYF.

V is TRBV4-1 and J is TRBJ2-7; tentatively, D is TRBD2 (5 bases). CDR3 length: 19 residues. Trimming removed 0 bases from V and 2 bases from J, with 23 bases in between. Per the germline V gene, CDR1 is MGHRA and CDR2 is YSYEKL. The CDR3 DNA sequence: TGCGCCAGCAGCCAAGATCGACGGCAACCCGTGGGGAGCCCCTACGAGCAGTACTTC. This sequence encodes CASSQDRRQPVGSPYEQYF.

This rearrangement joins TRBV13 to TRBJ2-3, with 7 bases fitting TRBD2. Trimming took 10 bases from V and 5 from J; bases not matched to a gene: 12. The germline V gene encodes CDR1 PRHDT and CDR2 FYEKMQ (reference sequence). The length of the CDR3 is 14 residues. For the CDR3, the DNA is TGTGCCACCCGTAGGCGGGGAGGGATAGATACGCAGTATTTT. Translated, it gives CATRRRGGIDTQYF.

The J gene is TRBJ1-2, the V gene TRBV6-5; a weak D match, TRBD1 (5 bases). From germline, CDR1 is MNHEY and CDR2 SVGAGI. V shed 6 bases and J shed 4 bases, with 18 bases lying between them. The CDR3 has 15 amino acids. The CDR3 DNA is TGTGCCAGCAGAGCCAGGGTCGGGAGCTTCTATGGCTACACCTTC. It specifies CASRARVGSFYGYTF.

The gene calls are TRBV28 and TRBJ2-7; 9 bases map to TRBD1. CDR1 and CDR2 (germline): MDHEN, SYDVKM. The length of the CDR3 is 16 residues. V lost 3 bases to trimming and J lost 2 bases; unmatched junction nucleotides: 8. CDR3 amino acids: CASSFPRTGVPYEQYF. Here the CDR3 DNA reads TGTGCCAGCAGTTTCCCCAGGACAGGGGTGCCCTACGAGCAGTACTTC.